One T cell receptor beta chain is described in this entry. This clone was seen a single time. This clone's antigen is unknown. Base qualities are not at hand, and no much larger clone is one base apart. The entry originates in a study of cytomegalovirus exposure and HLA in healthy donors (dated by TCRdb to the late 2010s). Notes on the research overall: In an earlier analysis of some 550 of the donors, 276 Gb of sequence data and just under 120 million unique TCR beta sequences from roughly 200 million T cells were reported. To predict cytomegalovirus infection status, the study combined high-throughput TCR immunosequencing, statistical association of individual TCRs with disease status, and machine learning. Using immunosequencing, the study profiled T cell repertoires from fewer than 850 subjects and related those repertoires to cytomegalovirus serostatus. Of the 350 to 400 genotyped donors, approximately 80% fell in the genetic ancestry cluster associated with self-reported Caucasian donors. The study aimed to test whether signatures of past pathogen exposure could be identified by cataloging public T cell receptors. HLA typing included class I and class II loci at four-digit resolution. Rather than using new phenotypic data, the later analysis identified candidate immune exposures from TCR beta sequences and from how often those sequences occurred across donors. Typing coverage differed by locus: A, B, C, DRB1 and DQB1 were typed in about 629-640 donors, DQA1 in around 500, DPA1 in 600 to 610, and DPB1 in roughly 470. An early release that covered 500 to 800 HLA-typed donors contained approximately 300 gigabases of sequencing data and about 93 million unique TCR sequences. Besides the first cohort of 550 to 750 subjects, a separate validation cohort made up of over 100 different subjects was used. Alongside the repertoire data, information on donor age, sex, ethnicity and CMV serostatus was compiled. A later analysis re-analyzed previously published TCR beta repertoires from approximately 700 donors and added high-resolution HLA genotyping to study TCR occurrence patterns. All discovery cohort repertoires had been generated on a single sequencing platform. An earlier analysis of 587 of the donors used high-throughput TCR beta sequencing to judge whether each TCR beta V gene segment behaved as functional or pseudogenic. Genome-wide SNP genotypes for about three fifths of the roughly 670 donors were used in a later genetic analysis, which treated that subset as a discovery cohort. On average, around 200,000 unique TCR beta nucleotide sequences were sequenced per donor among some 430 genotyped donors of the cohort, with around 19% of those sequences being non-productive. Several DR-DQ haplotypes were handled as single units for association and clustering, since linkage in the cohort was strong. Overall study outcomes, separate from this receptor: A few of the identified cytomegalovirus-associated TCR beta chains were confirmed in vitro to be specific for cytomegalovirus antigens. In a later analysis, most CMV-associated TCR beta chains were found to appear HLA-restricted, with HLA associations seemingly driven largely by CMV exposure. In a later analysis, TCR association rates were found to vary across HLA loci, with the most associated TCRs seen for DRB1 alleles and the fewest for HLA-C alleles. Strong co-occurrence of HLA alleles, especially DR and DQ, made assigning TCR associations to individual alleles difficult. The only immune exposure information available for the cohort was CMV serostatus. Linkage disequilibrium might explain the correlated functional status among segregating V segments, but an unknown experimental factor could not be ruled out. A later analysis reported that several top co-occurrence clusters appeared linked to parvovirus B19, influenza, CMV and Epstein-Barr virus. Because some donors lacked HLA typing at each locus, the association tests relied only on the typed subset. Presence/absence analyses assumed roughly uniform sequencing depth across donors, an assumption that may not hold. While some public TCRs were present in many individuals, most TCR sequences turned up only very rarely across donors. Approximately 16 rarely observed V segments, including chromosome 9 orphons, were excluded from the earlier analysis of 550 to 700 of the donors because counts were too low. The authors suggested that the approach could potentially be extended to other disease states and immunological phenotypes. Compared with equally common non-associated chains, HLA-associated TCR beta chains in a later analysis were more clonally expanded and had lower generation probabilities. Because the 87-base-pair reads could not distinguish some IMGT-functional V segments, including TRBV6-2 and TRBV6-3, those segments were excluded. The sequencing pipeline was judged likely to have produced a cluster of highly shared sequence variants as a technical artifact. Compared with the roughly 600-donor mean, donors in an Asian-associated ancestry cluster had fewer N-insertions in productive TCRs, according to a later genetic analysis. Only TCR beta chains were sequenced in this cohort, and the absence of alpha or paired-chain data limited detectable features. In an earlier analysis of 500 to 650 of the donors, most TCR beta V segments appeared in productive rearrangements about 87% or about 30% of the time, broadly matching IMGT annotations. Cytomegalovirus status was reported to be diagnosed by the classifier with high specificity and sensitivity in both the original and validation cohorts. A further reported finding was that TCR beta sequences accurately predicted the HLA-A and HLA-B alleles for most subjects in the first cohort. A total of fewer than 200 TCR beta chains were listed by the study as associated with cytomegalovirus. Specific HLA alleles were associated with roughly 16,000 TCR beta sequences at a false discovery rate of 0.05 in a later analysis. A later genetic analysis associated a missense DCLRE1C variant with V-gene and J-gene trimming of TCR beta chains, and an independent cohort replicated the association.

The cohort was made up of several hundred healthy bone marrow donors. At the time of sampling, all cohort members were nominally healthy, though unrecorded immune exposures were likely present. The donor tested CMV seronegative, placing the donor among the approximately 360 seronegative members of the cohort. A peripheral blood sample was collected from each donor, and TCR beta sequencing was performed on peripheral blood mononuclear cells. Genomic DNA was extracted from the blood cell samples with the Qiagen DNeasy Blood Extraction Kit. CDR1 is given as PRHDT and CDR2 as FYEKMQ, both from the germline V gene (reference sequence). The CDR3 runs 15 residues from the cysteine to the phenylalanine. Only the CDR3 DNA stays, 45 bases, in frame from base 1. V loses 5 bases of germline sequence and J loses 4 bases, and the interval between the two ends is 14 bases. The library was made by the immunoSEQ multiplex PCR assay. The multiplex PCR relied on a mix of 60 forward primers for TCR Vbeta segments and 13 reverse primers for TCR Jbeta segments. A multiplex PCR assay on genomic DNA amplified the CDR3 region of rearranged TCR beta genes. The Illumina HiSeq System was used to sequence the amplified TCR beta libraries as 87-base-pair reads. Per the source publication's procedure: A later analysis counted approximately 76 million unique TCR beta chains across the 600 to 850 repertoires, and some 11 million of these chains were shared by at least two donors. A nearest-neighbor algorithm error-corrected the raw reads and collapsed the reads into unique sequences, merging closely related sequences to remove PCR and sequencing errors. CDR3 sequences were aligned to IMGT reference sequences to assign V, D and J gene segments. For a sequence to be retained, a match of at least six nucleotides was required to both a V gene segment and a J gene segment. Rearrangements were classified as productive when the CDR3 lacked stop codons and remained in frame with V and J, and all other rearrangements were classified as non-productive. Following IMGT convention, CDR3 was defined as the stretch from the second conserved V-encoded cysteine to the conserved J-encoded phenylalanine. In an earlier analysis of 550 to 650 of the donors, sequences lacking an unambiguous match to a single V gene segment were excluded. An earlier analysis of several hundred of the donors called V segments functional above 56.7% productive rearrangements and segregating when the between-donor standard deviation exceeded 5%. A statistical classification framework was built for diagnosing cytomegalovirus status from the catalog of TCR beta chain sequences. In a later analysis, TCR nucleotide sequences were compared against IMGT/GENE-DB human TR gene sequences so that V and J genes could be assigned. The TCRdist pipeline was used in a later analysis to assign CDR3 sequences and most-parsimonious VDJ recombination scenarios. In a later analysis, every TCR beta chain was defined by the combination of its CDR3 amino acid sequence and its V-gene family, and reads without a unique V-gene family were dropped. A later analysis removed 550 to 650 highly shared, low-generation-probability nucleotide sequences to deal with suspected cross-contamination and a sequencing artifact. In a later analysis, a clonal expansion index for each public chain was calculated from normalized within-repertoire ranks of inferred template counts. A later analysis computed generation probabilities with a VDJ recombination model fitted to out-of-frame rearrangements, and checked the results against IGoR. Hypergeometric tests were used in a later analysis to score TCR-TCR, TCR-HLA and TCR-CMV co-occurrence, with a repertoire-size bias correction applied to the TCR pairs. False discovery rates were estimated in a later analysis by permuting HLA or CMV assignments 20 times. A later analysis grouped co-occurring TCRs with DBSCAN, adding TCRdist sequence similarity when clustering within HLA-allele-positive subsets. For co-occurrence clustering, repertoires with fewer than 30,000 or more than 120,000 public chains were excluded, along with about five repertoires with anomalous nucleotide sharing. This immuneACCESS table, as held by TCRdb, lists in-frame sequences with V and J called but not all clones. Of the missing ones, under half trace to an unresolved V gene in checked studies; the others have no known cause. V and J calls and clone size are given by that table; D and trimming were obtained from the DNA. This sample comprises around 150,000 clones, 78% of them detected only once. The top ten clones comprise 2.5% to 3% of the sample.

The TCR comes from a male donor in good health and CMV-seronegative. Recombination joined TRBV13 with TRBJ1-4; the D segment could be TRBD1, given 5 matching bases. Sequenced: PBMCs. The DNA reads TGTGCCAGCAGCCGGGGGACCGTAGTTAATGAAAAACTGTTTTTT. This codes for CASSRGTVVNEKLFF.